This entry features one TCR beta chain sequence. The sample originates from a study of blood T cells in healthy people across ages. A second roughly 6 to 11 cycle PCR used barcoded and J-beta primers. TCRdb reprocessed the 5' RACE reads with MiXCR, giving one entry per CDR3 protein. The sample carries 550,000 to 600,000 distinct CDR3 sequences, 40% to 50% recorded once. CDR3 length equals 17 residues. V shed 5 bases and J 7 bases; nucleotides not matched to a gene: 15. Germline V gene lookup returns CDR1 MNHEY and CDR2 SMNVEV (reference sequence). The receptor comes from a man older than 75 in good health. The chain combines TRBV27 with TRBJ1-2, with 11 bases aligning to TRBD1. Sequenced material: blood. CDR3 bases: TGTGCCAGCAGTCAACACGGACAGGGGGCTAGGGTCCGTGGCTACACCTTC. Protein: CASSQHGQGARVRGYTF.